This entry concerns a single T cell receptor beta chain. Antigen: not known. Only in-frame clones appear in the TCRdb table, and some are missing; sequencing was by immunoSEQ multiplex PCR. The table has over 100,000 clones, 70% to 90% seen once. The sample comes from a study of T cell responses to AZD1222 COVID-19 vaccine. Overall study results and limits: The reported proportion of spike-specific TCRs targeting unmutated variant regions was nearly half.

Germline loops: CDR1 MNHEY, CDR2 SVGAGI. V lost 6 bases and J lost 4; bases outside the gene matches: 6. The CDR3 is 13 amino acids. The chain uses TRBV6-5 and TRBJ2-7, with 7 bases aligning to TRBD1. Material: peripheral blood, obtained on day 0 of AZD1222 vaccination. This TCR was sampled from an adult in good health. The chain's CDR3 is CASSQGQLYEQYF. The CDR3 DNA is TGTGCCAGCAGCCAGGGACAGCTATACGAGCAGTACTTC.